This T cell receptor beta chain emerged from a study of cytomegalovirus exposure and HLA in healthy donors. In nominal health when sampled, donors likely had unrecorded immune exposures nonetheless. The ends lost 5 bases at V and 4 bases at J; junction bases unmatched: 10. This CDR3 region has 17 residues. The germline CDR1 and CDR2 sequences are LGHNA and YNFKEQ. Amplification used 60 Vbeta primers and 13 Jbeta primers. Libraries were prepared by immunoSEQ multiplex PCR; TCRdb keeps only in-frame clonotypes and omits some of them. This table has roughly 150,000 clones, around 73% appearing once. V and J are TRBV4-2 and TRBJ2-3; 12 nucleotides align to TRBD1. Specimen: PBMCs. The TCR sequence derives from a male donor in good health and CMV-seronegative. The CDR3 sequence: CASSFEGDRGLADTQYF. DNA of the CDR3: TGTGCCAGCAGCTTCGAGGGGGACAGGGGGCTGGCAGATACGCAGTATTTT.